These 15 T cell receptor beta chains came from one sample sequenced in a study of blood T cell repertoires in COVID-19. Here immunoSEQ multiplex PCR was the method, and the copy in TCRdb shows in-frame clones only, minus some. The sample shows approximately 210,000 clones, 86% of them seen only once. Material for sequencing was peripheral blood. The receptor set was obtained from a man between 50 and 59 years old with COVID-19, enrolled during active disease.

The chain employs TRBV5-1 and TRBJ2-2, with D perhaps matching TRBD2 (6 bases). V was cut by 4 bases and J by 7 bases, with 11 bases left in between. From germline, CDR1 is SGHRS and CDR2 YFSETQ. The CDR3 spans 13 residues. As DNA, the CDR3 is TGCGCCAGCAGCCTTCTAGCGAACGGGGAGCTGTTTTTT. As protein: CASSLLANGELFF.

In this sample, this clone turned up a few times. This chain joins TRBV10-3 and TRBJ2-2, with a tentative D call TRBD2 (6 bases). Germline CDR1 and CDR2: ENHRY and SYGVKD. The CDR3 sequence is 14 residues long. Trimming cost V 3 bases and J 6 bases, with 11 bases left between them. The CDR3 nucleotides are TGTGCCATCAGTGAACCCGGGGGTTCCGGGGAGCTGTTTTTT. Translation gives CAISEPGGSGELFF.

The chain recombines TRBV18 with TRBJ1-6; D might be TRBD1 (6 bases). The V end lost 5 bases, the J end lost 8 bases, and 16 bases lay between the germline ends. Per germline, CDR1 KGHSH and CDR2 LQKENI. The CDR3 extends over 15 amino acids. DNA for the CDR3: TGTGCCAGCTCATCGAGACAGGTGGGGGATTCACCCCTCCACTTT. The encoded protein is CASSSRQVGDSPLHF.

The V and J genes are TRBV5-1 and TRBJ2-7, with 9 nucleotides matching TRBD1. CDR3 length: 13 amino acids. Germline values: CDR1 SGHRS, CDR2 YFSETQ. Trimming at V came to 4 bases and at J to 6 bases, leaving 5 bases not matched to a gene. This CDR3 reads CASSAGTGLEQYF. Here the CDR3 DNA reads TGCGCCAGCAGCGCCGGGACAGGGCTCGAGCAGTACTTC.

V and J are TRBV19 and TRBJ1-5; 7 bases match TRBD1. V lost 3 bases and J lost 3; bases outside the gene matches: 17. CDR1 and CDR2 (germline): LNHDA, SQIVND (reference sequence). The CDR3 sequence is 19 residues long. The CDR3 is CASSIRSVGTDLFNQPQHF. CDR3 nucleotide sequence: TGTGCCAGTAGTATTCGGAGCGTGGGGACAGATCTTTTCAATCAGCCCCAGCATTTT.

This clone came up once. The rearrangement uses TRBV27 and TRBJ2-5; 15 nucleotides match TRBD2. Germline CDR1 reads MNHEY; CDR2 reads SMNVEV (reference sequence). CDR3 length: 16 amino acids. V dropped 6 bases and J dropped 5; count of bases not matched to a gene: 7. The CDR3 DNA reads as TGTGCCAGCAGCACGGCCGGGACTAGCGGGAGGGAGACCCAGTACTTC. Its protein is CASSTAGTSGRETQYF.

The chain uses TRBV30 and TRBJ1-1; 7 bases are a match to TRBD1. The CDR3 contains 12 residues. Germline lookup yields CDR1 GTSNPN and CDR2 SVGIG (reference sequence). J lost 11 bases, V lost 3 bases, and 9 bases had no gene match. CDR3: CAWSSGGITAFF. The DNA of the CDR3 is TGTGCCTGGAGCTCAGGGGGTATAACGGCTTTCTTT.

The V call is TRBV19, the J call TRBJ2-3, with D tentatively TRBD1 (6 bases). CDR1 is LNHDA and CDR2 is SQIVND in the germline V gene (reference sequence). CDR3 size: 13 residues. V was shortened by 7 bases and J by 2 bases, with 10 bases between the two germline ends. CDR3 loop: CASNQGTTDTQYF. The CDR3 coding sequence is TGTGCCAGTAATCAGGGGACCACAGATACGCAGTATTTT.

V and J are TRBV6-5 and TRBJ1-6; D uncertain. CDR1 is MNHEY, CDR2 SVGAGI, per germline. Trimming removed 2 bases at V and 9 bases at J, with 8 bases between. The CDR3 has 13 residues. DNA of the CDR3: TGTGCCAGCAGTTACGACATGGGTTCACCCCTCCACTTT. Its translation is CASSYDMGSPLHF.

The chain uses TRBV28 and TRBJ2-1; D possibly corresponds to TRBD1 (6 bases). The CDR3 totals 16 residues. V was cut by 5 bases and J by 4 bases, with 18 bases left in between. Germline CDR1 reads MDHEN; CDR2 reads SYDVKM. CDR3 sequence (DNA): TGTGCCAGCAGTCCGCGGACAGTTTTGGGATACAATGAGCAGTTCTTC. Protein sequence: CASSPRTVLGYNEQFF.

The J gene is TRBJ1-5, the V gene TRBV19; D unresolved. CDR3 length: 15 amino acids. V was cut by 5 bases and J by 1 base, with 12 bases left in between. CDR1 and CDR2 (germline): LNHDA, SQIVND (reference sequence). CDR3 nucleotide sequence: TGTGCCAGTAGTCGCAGACAAGGCAGCAATCAGCCCCAGCATTTT. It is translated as CASSRRQGSNQPQHF.

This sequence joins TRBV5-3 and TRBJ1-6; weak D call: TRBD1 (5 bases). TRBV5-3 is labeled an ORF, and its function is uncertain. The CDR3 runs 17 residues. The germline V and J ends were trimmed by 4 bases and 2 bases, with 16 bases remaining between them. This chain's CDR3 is CARSHGAGPTYNSPLHF. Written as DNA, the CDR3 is TGTGCCAGAAGCCACGGCGCGGGGCCGACCTATAATTCACCCCTCCACTTT.

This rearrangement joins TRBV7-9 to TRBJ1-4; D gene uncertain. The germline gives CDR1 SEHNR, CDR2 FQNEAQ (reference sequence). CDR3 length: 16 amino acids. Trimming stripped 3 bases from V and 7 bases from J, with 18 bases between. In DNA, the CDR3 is TGTGCCAGCAGCTTTCCATCCGGGATTCTTACTGAAAAACTGTTTTTT. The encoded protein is CASSFPSGILTEKLFF.

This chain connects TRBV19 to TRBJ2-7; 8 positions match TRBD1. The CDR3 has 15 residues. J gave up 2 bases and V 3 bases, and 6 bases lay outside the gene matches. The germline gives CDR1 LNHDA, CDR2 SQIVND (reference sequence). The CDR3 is CASSISQTGAYEQYF. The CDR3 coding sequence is TGTGCCAGTAGTATCTCCCAGACAGGGGCCTACGAGCAGTACTTC.

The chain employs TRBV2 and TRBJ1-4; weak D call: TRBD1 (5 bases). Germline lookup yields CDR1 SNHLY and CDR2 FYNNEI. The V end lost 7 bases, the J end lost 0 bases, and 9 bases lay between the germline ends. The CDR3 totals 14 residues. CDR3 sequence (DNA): TGTGCCAGCAAACTGGGGCCAACTAATGAAAAACTGTTTTTT. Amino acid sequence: CASKLGPTNEKLFF. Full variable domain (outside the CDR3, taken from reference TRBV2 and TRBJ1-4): EPEVTQTPSHQVTQMGQEVILRCVPISNHLYFYWYRQILGQKVEFLVSFYNNEISEKSEIFDDQFSVERPDGSNFTLKIRSTKLEDSAMYFCASKLGPTNEKLFFGSGTQLSVL.